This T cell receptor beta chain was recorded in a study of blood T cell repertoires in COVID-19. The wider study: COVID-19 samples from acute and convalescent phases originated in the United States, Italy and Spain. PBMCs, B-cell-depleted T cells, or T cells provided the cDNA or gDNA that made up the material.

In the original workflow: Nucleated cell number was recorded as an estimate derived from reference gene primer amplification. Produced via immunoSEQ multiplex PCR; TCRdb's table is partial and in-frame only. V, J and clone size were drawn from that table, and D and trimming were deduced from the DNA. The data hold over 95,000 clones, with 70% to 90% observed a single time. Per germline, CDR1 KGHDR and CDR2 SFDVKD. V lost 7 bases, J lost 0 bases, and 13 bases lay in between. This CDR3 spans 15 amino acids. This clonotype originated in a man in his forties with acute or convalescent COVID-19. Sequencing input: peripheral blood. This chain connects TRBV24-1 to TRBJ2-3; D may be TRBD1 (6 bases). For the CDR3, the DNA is TGTGCCACCAGACAGGGTCGCTCTAGCACAGATACGCAGTATTTT. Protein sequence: CATRQGRSSTDTQYF.